These T cell receptor beta chains were read from a single sample in a study of T cells after posttransplantation cyclophosphamide. The table came from immunoSEQ multiplex PCR; TCRdb's copy has only in-frame clones and leaves some out. The sample holds tens of thousands of clones, around nine tenths seen once. The sample taken for sequencing was PBMCs. The receptors stem from a woman aged 40 to 50 with a blood cancer, CMV-positive, and with a related stem cell donor. CDR3s include the opening cysteine and the closing phenylalanine or tryptophan. Fields, in order: clone size, J gene, D gene, V gene, CDR3 protein, CDR3 DNA. The D gene is left open where the match is weak. Some rows mark clone size as missing; the rest say once, few, many or name a class of expanded clone.

size: -
J: TRBJ2-2
D: TRBD1
V: TRBV6-6
CDR3: CASGDRDSQTGELFF
DNA: TGTGCCAGCGGTGACCGGGACAGTCAAACCGGGGAGCTGTTTTTT

size: -
J: TRBJ2-5
D: -
V: TRBV19
CDR3: CASSTGSQETQYF
DNA: TGTGCCAGTTCGACAGGCTCCCAAGAGACCCAGTACTTC

size: -
J: TRBJ1-2
D: -
V: TRBV21-1
CDR3: CASSKGGTGENYGYTF
DNA: TGTGCCAGCAGCAAAGGAGGGACAGGGGAGAACTATGGCTACACCTTC

size: few
J: TRBJ1-4
D: TRBD1
V: TRBV2
CDR3: CASRGGYGEKLFF
DNA: TGTGCCAGCCGAGGGGGCTATGGGGAAAAACTGTTTTTT

size: -
J: TRBJ2-7
D: -
V: TRBV9
CDR3: CASSVDRFDYEQYF
DNA: TGTGCCAGCAGCGTCGACAGGTTTGACTACGAGCAGTACTTC

size: -
J: TRBJ2-7
D: -
V: TRBV2
CDR3: CASSGGGRYEQYF
DNA: TGTGCCAGCAGTGGGGGGGGCCGGTACGAGCAGTACTTC

size: -
J: TRBJ2-7
D: TRBD1
V: TRBV5-6
CDR3: CASSFTGGEQYF
DNA: TGTGCCAGCAGCTTCACAGGGGGGGAGCAGTACTTC

size: once
J: TRBJ2-5
D: -
V: TRBV7-9
CDR3: CASSPGTIQETQYF
DNA: TGTGCCAGCAGCCCCGGGACAATCCAAGAGACCCAGTACTTC

size: -
J: TRBJ2-7
D: TRBD2
V: TRBV6-1
CDR3: CATPGLAGHEQYF
DNA: TGTGCCACCCCGGGACTAGCGGGGCATGAGCAGTACTTC

size: -
J: TRBJ2-6
D: -
V: TRBV5-1
CDR3: CASNRPGLSSGANVLTF
DNA: TGCGCCAGCAACCGCCCGGGACTTAGCTCTGGGGCCAACGTCCTGACTTTC

size: -
J: TRBJ2-2
D: TRBD1
V: TRBV4-1
CDR3: CASSPGQGPLQELFF
DNA: TGCGCCAGCAGCCCGGGACAGGGGCCCCTCCAGGAGCTGTTTTTT

size: once
J: TRBJ1-6
D: -
V: TRBV6-1
CDR3: CASSGPTGPNSPLHF
DNA: TGTGCCAGCAGTGGCCCAACAGGCCCCAATTCACCCCTCCACTTT

size: once
J: TRBJ1-1
D: -
V: TRBV6-5
CDR3: CASSRELNTEAFF
DNA: TGTGCCAGCAGCCGCGAATTGAACACTGAAGCTTTCTTT

size: -
J: TRBJ2-7
D: -
V: TRBV28
CDR3: CASSLQRGLSYEQYF
DNA: TGTGCCAGCAGTTTACAGCGCGGACTCTCCTACGAGCAGTACTTC

size: -
J: TRBJ2-1
D: -
V: TRBV11-1
CDR3: CASSLRRGSYNEQFF
DNA: TGTGCCAGCAGCTTACGGAGGGGCTCCTACAATGAGCAGTTCTTC

size: -
J: TRBJ2-1
D: -
V: TRBV14
CDR3: CASSPREREQFF
DNA: TGTGCCAGCAGCCCCCGGGAGCGGGAGCAGTTCTTC

size: -
J: TRBJ2-3
D: -
V: TRBV6-1
CDR3: CASSLEWRVTDTQYF
DNA: TGTGCCAGCAGTTTAGAGTGGAGGGTGACAGATACGCAGTATTTT

size: -
J: TRBJ1-1
D: -
V: TRBV2
CDR3: CASSELQAGAFF
DNA: TGTGCCAGCAGTGAGTTACAGGCTGGAGCTTTCTTT

size: -
J: TRBJ1-1
D: -
V: TRBV6-5
CDR3: CASSLRQNTEAFF
DNA: TGTGCCAGCAGCCTACGTCAGAACACTGAAGCTTTCTTT

size: -
J: TRBJ2-1
D: TRBD2
V: TRBV4-2
CDR3: CASSLQGTGGYNEQFF
DNA: TGTGCCAGCAGCCTCCAAGGGACGGGGGGTTACAATGAGCAGTTCTTC

size: -
J: TRBJ2-3
D: TRBD1
V: TRBV11-1
CDR3: CASSLVGTGGTDTQYF
DNA: TGTGCCAGCAGCTTAGTTGGGACAGGGGGGACAGATACGCAGTATTTT

size: -
J: TRBJ1-1
D: TRBD1
V: TRBV7-9
CDR3: CASRQGMNTEAFF
DNA: TGTGCCAGCCGACAGGGGATGAACACTGAAGCTTTCTTT

size: -
J: TRBJ1-1
D: -
V: TRBV5-1
CDR3: CASSFGGGNTEAFF
DNA: TGCGCCAGCAGCTTTGGGGGGGGGAACACTGAAGCTTTCTTT

size: -
J: TRBJ2-1
D: TRBD1
V: TRBV19
CDR3: CASSIQGAGNEQFF
DNA: TGTGCCAGTAGTATACAGGGGGCCGGCAATGAGCAGTTCTTC

size: few
J: TRBJ2-2
D: -
V: TRBV7-3
CDR3: CASSLKGARTGELFF
DNA: TGTGCCAGCAGCTTAAAAGGGGCTAGAACCGGGGAGCTGTTTTTT

size: -
J: TRBJ2-6
D: TRBD2
V: TRBV6-4
CDR3: CASSPGERGPSGANVLTF
DNA: TGTGCCAGCAGCCCCGGGGAGCGGGGACCGTCTGGGGCCAACGTCCTGACTTTC

size: -
J: TRBJ1-6
D: TRBD1
V: TRBV7-3
CDR3: CASSDGQGGSPLHF
DNA: TGTGCCAGCAGCGATGGACAGGGGGGGTCCCCCCTCCACTTT

size: -
J: TRBJ2-7
D: -
V: TRBV6-5
CDR3: CASSPGHGAYEQYF
DNA: TGTGCCAGCAGCCCGGGACACGGAGCCTACGAGCAGTACTTC

size: -
J: TRBJ1-6
D: -
V: TRBV7-9
CDR3: CASSLGGPNNSPLHF
DNA: TGTGCCAGCAGCTTAGGAGGGCCCAATAATTCACCCCTCCACTTT

size: -
J: TRBJ2-1
D: -
V: TRBV7-3
CDR3: CASSPGTYNEQFF
DNA: TGTGCCAGCAGCCCGGGGACCTACAATGAGCAGTTCTTC

size: -
J: TRBJ2-2
D: TRBD1
V: TRBV7-8
CDR3: CASSSIQGSNTGELFF
DNA: TGTGCCAGCAGCTCAATACAGGGGTCGAACACCGGGGAGCTGTTTTTT

size: -
J: TRBJ1-1
D: -
V: TRBV2
CDR3: CASRARGGLGTEAFF
DNA: TGTGCCAGCAGAGCAAGGGGGGGTTTGGGCACTGAAGCTTTCTTT

size: -
J: TRBJ1-1
D: -
V: TRBV28
CDR3: CASSLEQGVVGTEAFF
DNA: TGTGCCAGCAGTTTAGAACAGGGCGTAGTAGGCACTGAAGCTTTCTTT

size: once
J: TRBJ2-1
D: -
V: TRBV5-1
CDR3: CASSLEGGPYNEQFF
DNA: TGCGCCAGCAGCTTGGAGGGAGGCCCCTACAATGAGCAGTTCTTC

size: -
J: TRBJ2-2
D: -
V: TRBV10-3
CDR3: CAISQNRDTGELFF
DNA: TGTGCCATCAGTCAGAACAGGGACACCGGGGAGCTGTTTTTT

size: -
J: TRBJ1-2
D: TRBD1
V: TRBV4-1
CDR3: CASSQEEGAGYGYTF
DNA: TGCGCCAGCAGCCAAGAAGAGGGGGCGGGCTATGGCTACACCTTC

size: -
J: TRBJ1-4
D: TRBD1
V: TRBV9
CDR3: CASSARDSGVGEKLFF
DNA: TGTGCCAGCAGCGCCCGGGACAGCGGTGTGGGTGAAAAACTGTTTTTT

size: -
J: TRBJ1-2
D: -
V: TRBV6-5
CDR3: CASSYSPVNYGYTF
DNA: TGTGCCAGCAGTTACTCGCCAGTCAACTATGGCTACACCTTC

size: -
J: TRBJ2-7
D: TRBD1
V: TRBV7-2
CDR3: CASSFGTGQGWVPTKYF
DNA: TGTGCCAGCAGCTTCGGAACGGGACAGGGATGGGTCCCGACCAAGTACTTC

size: -
J: TRBJ1-2
D: TRBD1
V: TRBV18
CDR3: CASSPVGTGNYGYTF
DNA: TGTGCCAGCTCACCGGTAGGGACAGGGAACTATGGCTACACCTTC

size: -
J: TRBJ1-3
D: -
V: TRBV11-2
CDR3: CASSPNRASSGNTIYF
DNA: TGTGCCAGCAGCCCGAACAGGGCGAGCTCTGGAAACACCATATATTTT

size: -
J: TRBJ2-7
D: TRBD1
V: TRBV6-1
CDR3: CASSVDRGYKVYEQYF
DNA: TGTGCCAGCAGTGTCGACAGGGGATACAAGGTTTACGAGCAGTACTTC

size: -
J: TRBJ1-4
D: TRBD1
V: TRBV14
CDR3: CASSQATGGVGEKLFF
DNA: TGTGCCAGCAGCCAGGCAACAGGGGGCGTCGGTGAAAAACTGTTTTTT

size: -
J: TRBJ2-1
D: TRBD2
V: TRBV25-1
CDR3: CASNSGGSNEQFF
DNA: TGTGCCAGCAATAGCGGGGGGAGTAATGAGCAGTTCTTC

size: -
J: TRBJ2-7
D: -
V: TRBV4-1
CDR3: CASSREQHYEQYF
DNA: TGCGCCAGCAGCCGAGAACAGCACTACGAGCAGTACTTC

size: -
J: TRBJ1-2
D: TRBD1
V: TRBV6-1
CDR3: CASSVSGTGVRSYTF
DNA: TGTGCCAGCAGTGTTTCTGGGACAGGGGTTCGCAGCTACACCTTC

size: -
J: TRBJ1-6
D: TRBD1
V: TRBV27
CDR3: CASSRFRDSNSPLHF
DNA: TGTGCCAGCAGTCGCTTCCGGGACAGTAATTCACCCCTCCACTTT

size: -
J: TRBJ2-7
D: -
V: TRBV5-1
CDR3: CASSLDGGTYEQYF
DNA: TGCGCCAGCAGCTTGGATGGGGGCACCTACGAGCAGTACTTC

size: -
J: TRBJ2-6
D: -
V: TRBV5-6
CDR3: CASSLEVGAGANVLTF
DNA: TGTGCCAGCAGCTTGGAGGTAGGGGCCGGGGCCAACGTCCTGACTTTC